This is a list of T cell receptor beta chains from one sample in a study of cytomegalovirus exposure and HLA in healthy donors. This table comes from immunoSEQ multiplex PCR, and its TCRdb copy is limited to in-frame clones, with some not included. The table shows over 100,000 clones, with about 78% occurring only once. Sequencing was done on a sample of PBMCs. The receptors here all came from a female donor in good health and CMV-seronegative. CDR3s include the opening cysteine and the closing phenylalanine or tryptophan. D genes are given only for firm matches. Clone size is not always given. Where it is, it says once, few, many or a class for expanded clones.

j_call d_call clone_size v_call cdr3_nt cdr3_aa
TRBJ1-4 - - TRBV5-6 TGTGCCAGCAGCTTCCGGGAAGGGAGTATTGAAAAACTGTTTTTT CASSFREGSIEKLFF
TRBJ1-5 - once TRBV5-6 TGTGCCAGCAGCTTGCGGAGGGGCAGGCTCAATCAGCCCCAGCATTTT CASSLRRGRLNQPQHF
TRBJ2-1 TRBD2 - TRBV7-9 TGTGCCAGCAGCTCCTTACTAGCGGGAGGGTACTACAATGAGCAGTTCTTC CASSSLLAGGYYNEQFF
TRBJ2-7 TRBD2 - TRBV5-5 TGTGCCAGCAGCTTGGCGACTAGCGGGAGGGCCGATACTTCCTACGAGCAGTACTTC CASSLATSGRADTSYEQYF
TRBJ1-2 - once TRBV28 TGTGCCAGCAGAGCAGGGTGGCATGGCTACACCTTC CASRAGWHGYTF
TRBJ1-3 - few TRBV10-3 TGTGCCCCCCCCGGGGGGAAGGGTCAACAGTCGTCTGGAAACACCATATATTTT CAPPGGKGQQSSGNTIYF
TRBJ2-7 TRBD2 - TRBV4-2 TGTGCCAGCAGCCAAGACGGAGGGAGGGGTGAGCAGTACTTC CASSQDGGRGEQYF
TRBJ2-7 TRBD1 - TRBV28 TGTGCCAGCAGCCCCACAGGGGGCGCCTACGAGCAGTACTTC CASSPTGGAYEQYF
TRBJ2-3 TRBD2 - TRBV5-4 TGTGCCAGCAGCTTGGGAGGGAGGGCCGCAGATACGCAGTATTTT CASSLGGRAADTQYF
TRBJ2-7 - - TRBV5-1 TGCGCCAGCAGCTTGATAGAGACAGGAGCCTACGAGCAGTACTTC CASSLIETGAYEQYF
TRBJ2-1 - once TRBV6-1 TGTGCCAGTACAGGGTCAATTAGCTACAATGAGCAGTTCTTC CASTGSISYNEQFF
TRBJ2-3 TRBD2 few TRBV7-3 TGTGCCAGCAGCCCGCGACTAGCGAGCACAGATACGCAGTATTTT CASSPRLASTDTQYF
TRBJ2-3 TRBD2 - TRBV7-9 TGTGCCAGCAGCTTACAGGCTAGCGGAGGGCGGGTAGATACGCAGTATTTT CASSLQASGGRVDTQYF
TRBJ1-2 - - TRBV11-2 TGTGCCAGCAGCTTAGACCAACGCGGTGGCTACACCTTC CASSLDQRGGYTF
TRBJ2-1 TRBD2 - TRBV7-2 TGTGCCAGCTTGGGGGGAGCGGGAGTTTACAATGAGCAGTTCTTC CASLGGAGVYNEQFF
TRBJ1-4 TRBD1 - TRBV5-1 TGCGCCAGCAGCTCTACAGGGGCCGGGGGCGAAAAACTGTTTTTT CASSSTGAGGEKLFF
TRBJ1-3 - - TRBV28 TGTGCCAGCAGTTTGGAGGGACTCTCTGGAAACACCATATATTTT CASSLEGLSGNTIYF
TRBJ2-7 TRBD2 - TRBV27 TGTGCCAGCAGTCCTAGCGGGAGGATCCACGAGCAGTACTTC CASSPSGRIHEQYF
TRBJ2-5 - - TRBV4-3 TGCGCCAGCAGCCAAGGACCAACAGGGGAGACCCAGTACTTC CASSQGPTGETQYF
TRBJ2-2 - - TRBV28 TGTGCCAGCAGGCCCCCGGGGGACGGGGAGCTGTTTTTT CASRPPGDGELFF
TRBJ1-2 TRBD1 - TRBV28 TGTGCCGAGGGGACAGGACTTTATGGCTACACCTTC CAEGTGLYGYTF
TRBJ2-1 - - TRBV9 TGTGCCAGCAGCGCGGGACACCCTGGGAATGAGCAGTTCTTC CASSAGHPGNEQFF
TRBJ2-7 - few TRBV5-6 TGTGCCAGCAGCTTGGTACAGGACTACGAGCAGTACTTC CASSLVQDYEQYF
TRBJ1-1 - - TRBV7-9 TGTGCCAGCAGCTTGTTCGGACTGGGGACTGAAGCTTTCTTT CASSLFGLGTEAFF
TRBJ1-1 TRBD1 - TRBV27 TGTGCCAGCAGTACAATAAGACAGGGGGACACTGAAGCTTTCTTT CASSTIRQGDTEAFF
TRBJ2-7 - - TRBV7-8 TGTGCCAGCAGCTTAAACCGCCGACATCCCCACGAGCAGTACTTC CASSLNRRHPHEQYF
TRBJ1-3 - few TRBV9 TGTGCCAGCAGCGAACAGGGTTCTGGAAACACCATATATTTT CASSEQGSGNTIYF
TRBJ1-5 TRBD1 - TRBV28 TGTGCCAGCAGTCCGCCCAGGGGGGCCAATCAGCCCCAGCATTTT CASSPPRGANQPQHF
TRBJ2-5 - - TRBV15 TGTGCCACCAGCAGAGATAAAGTAGGAGGGGAGACCCAGTACTTC CATSRDKVGGETQYF
TRBJ2-5 TRBD2 - TRBV6-1 TGTGCCAGCACAATAGCGGGAGTGAGGGAGACCCAGTACTTC CASTIAGVRETQYF
TRBJ1-2 - - TRBV9 TGTGCCAGCAGCCCCCGGGTCGGGGGGGCGGACGGCTACACCTTC CASSPRVGGADGYTF
TRBJ2-5 TRBD2 - TRBV7-7 TGTGCCAGCAGCACCGGACTAGCGGCCGGCCGGGAGACCCAGTACTTC CASSTGLAAGRETQYF
TRBJ2-3 - once TRBV6-5 TGTGCCAGCAGTTACAAAGGGGGCACAGATACGCAGTATTTT CASSYKGGTDTQYF
TRBJ1-4 - few TRBV4-3 TGCGCCAGCAGCCCAACTCACGCACAGGGTTCTGAAAAACTGTTTTTT CASSPTHAQGSEKLFF
TRBJ2-1 TRBD2 - TRBV7-2 TGTGCCAGCAGCTTTTCTAGCGGAGCCTACAATGAGCAGTTCTTC CASSFSSGAYNEQFF
TRBJ2-5 - - TRBV5-1 TGCGCCAGCAGCTTGGCCCAGTTTAGCGGAGGTCCTCAAGAGACCCAGTACTTC CASSLAQFSGGPQETQYF
TRBJ2-1 TRBD2 - TRBV28 TGTGCCAGCGGAGCGGGAATCAATGAGCAGTTCTTC CASGAGINEQFF
TRBJ2-6 - - TRBV5-6 TGTGCCAGCAGTGAGGCCCACACCGGGGCCAACGTCCTGACTTTC CASSEAHTGANVLTF
TRBJ2-1 TRBD2 few TRBV30 TGTGCCTGGAGAGCCCGGACTAGCGGGAGCCCCCCCTCCTACAATGAGCAGTTCTTC CAWRARTSGSPPSYNEQFF
TRBJ2-5 TRBD1 - TRBV18 TGTGCCAGCTCACCAAGGACAGGGCGGGATGAGACCCAGTACTTC CASSPRTGRDETQYF
TRBJ2-1 - few TRBV29-1 TGCAGCGTTGAAATTTGGCAGGGTTACAATGAGCAGTTCTTC CSVEIWQGYNEQFF
TRBJ2-7 TRBD1 - TRBV5-1 TGCGCCAGCAGCTCAGGACAGGGGGCCTACGAGCAGTACTTC CASSSGQGAYEQYF
TRBJ2-1 TRBD2 - TRBV28 TGTGCCAGCAGACCCCATAGCGGGAGGTTCTACAATGAGCAGTTCTTC CASRPHSGRFYNEQFF
TRBJ2-7 TRBD2 - TRBV7-9 TGTGCCAGCGGACTAGCGGCCTACGAGCAGTACTTC CASGLAAYEQYF